Listed below are T cell receptor beta chains from one sample, sequenced in a study of cytomegalovirus exposure and HLA in healthy donors. Measured with immunoSEQ multiplex PCR; TCRdb has only the in-frame clones, and not every one. Of some 130,000 clones in the sample, roughly two thirds were seen once. Input material: PBMCs. These receptors were collected from a man aged 30-40 years in good health and CMV-seropositive. Both conserved end residues are part of each CDR3. A D gene is named only where the DNA matches it firmly. Size tells how often a clone was seen (once, few, many) or the class of an expanded clone, and some rows leave it out.

CDR3aa	CDR3nt	v_gene	d_gene	j_gene	abundance
CASSPGTSSYNEQFF	TGCGCCAGCAGCCCCGGGACTAGCTCCTACAATGAGCAGTTCTTC	TRBV4-3	TRBD2	TRBJ2-1	few
CASSLDGSGRGEQFF	TGCGCCAGCAGCTTGGACGGTAGCGGGAGGGGCGAGCAGTTCTTC	TRBV5-1	TRBD2	TRBJ2-1	.
CASSPRQGALDYNEQFF	TGTGCCAGCAGCCCCCGCCAGGGGGCATTAGACTACAATGAGCAGTTCTTC	TRBV5-4	TRBD1	TRBJ2-1	.
CASSRGTSPPEQYF	TGTGCCAGCAGCCGGGGGACTAGCCCACCCGAGCAGTACTTC	TRBV13	TRBD2	TRBJ2-7	.
CASSSYSGRADEQYF	TGTGCCAGCAGTTCATACAGCGGGAGGGCCGACGAGCAGTACTTC	TRBV27	TRBD2	TRBJ2-7	few
CASSQGPSGKETQYF	TGTGCCAGCAGCCAAGGCCCTAGCGGTAAAGAGACCCAGTACTTC	TRBV4-2	TRBD2	TRBJ2-5	.
CSVESLGQIVNCPKNIQYF	TGCAGCGTTGAATCATTAGGACAAATCGTTAACTGTCCCAAAAACATTCAGTACTTC	TRBV29-1	.	TRBJ2-4	.
CATSRDYAAGGTWEQYF	TGTGCCACCAGCAGAGATTACGCCGCGGGGGGGACTTGGGAGCAGTACTTC	TRBV15	TRBD2	TRBJ2-7	.
CASSKIQESLNTGELFF	TGTGCCAGTAGTAAGATCCAGGAATCCTTGAACACCGGGGAGCTGTTTTTT	TRBV19	.	TRBJ2-2	.
CASSLSIRGSTDTQYF	TGTGCCAGCAGTTTATCTATCCGCGGAAGCACAGATACGCAGTATTTT	TRBV27	.	TRBJ2-3	.
CASSPSTGELFF	TGTGCCAGCAGCCCGTCTACCGGGGAGCTGTTTTTT	TRBV11-2	.	TRBJ2-2	.
CASSSGRGTNRRGEQFF	TGTGCCAGCAGTTCAGGCCGAGGGACTAACCGAAGGGGGGAACAGTTCTTC	TRBV27	.	TRBJ2-1	.
CASRSWTPGNTIYF	TGTGCCAGTAGGAGCTGGACACCTGGAAACACCATATATTTT	TRBV19	.	TRBJ1-3	few
CASSYRLLETGGYTF	TGTGCCAGCAGTTACCGCCTATTGGAGACAGGTGGCTACACCTTC	TRBV6-6	.	TRBJ1-2	few
CASKRDREKEQFF	TGCGCCAGCAAGCGGGACCGCGAAAAGGAGCAGTTCTTC	TRBV5-1	TRBD2	TRBJ2-1	.
CASSQDGGWGLEQYF	TGCGCCAGCAGCCAAGATGGGGGTTGGGGGCTCGAGCAGTACTTC	TRBV4-3	.	TRBJ2-7	.
CASSPPGQGGETQYF	TGTGCCAGCTCACCTCCAGGACAGGGAGGAGAGACCCAGTACTTC	TRBV18	TRBD1	TRBJ2-5	.
CASSFRGAEETQYF	TGCGCCAGCAGCTTCAGGGGCGCGGAGGAGACCCAGTACTTC	TRBV5-1	.	TRBJ2-5	few
CASSQMDRGVISNQPQHF	TGTGCCAGCAGCCAAATGGACAGGGGAGTTATAAGCAATCAGCCCCAGCATTTT	TRBV4-2	TRBD1	TRBJ1-5	once
CASSLAGTSGYNEQFF	TGCGCCAGCAGCTTGGCCGGGACTAGCGGTTACAATGAGCAGTTCTTC	TRBV5-1	TRBD2	TRBJ2-1	.
CASSPRTGAQETQYF	TGTGCCAGCTCACCCAGGACAGGGGCTCAAGAGACCCAGTACTTC	TRBV18	TRBD1	TRBJ2-5	.
CASSYSLPVSYGYTF	TGTGCCAGCAGTTACTCTCTACCGGTTTCCTATGGCTACACCTTC	TRBV6-6	.	TRBJ1-2	.
CASSPTGESTEAFF	TGTGCCAGCAGCCCGACAGGGGAAAGCACTGAAGCTTTCTTT	TRBV5-4	TRBD1	TRBJ1-1	.
CASSFLRGRPYNEQFF	TGTGCTAGCAGCTTCCTTCGCGGTAGGCCCTACAATGAGCAGTTCTTC	TRBV7-7	.	TRBJ2-1	.
CASSSPGVWDTEANYGYTF	TGCGCCAGCAGCTCCCCGGGTGTTTGGGACACCGAAGCTAACTATGGCTACACCTTC	TRBV5-1	.	TRBJ1-2	few
CASSPTPGGTEAFF	TGTGCCAGCTCACCAACTCCAGGGGGCACTGAAGCTTTCTTT	TRBV18	TRBD1	TRBJ1-1	.
CASSLWSREYDYGYTF	TGTGCCAGCAGTTTATGGTCCAGGGAATATGACTATGGCTACACCTTC	TRBV28	.	TRBJ1-2	.
CASSPRTERAGRAFF	TGTGCCAGCAGCCCTAGGACAGAAAGAGCCGGCCGAGCTTTCTTT	TRBV11-1	.	TRBJ1-1	.
CASSFSWRDNGELFF	TGTGCCAGCAGCTTTTCCTGGCGGGATAACGGGGAGCTGTTTTTT	TRBV7-2	.	TRBJ2-2	.
CASSLLTGGYGNTIYF	TGTGCCAGCAGCCTGTTGACAGGGGGATATGGAAACACCATATATTTT	TRBV11-2	TRBD1	TRBJ1-3	.
CATSPSFLAVDTQYF	TGTGCCACCAGCCCTTCGTTTCTAGCGGTAGATACGCAGTATTTT	TRBV15	TRBD2	TRBJ2-3	.
CGVSARDGYTF	TGTGGCGTCAGTGCTCGGGATGGCTACACCTTC	TRBV28	.	TRBJ1-2	.
CASSTYRAQNTEAFF	TGTGCCAGCAGCACTTACAGGGCACAGAACACTGAAGCTTTCTTT	TRBV7-8	.	TRBJ1-1	.
CASERTSGSSADTQYF	TGTGCCTCGGAGAGGACTAGCGGGAGTAGTGCAGATACGCAGTATTTT	TRBV2	TRBD2	TRBJ2-3	few
CASSHRDRGLWGYTF	TGTGCCAGCAGTCACCGGGACAGGGGTCTGTGGGGCTACACCTTC	TRBV28	TRBD1	TRBJ1-2	few
CASSLTSRGDEAFF	TGTGCCAGCAGTTTAACCTCCAGGGGGGATGAAGCTTTCTTT	TRBV27	TRBD1	TRBJ1-1	.
CASSVTFPSSYNEQFF	TGTGCCAGCAGCGTAACCTTCCCCAGCTCCTACAATGAGCAGTTCTTC	TRBV9	.	TRBJ2-1	.
CASSLAGTGFKNTGELFF	TGTGCCAGCAGCTTAGCCGGGACAGGGTTTAAGAACACCGGGGAGCTGTTTTTT	TRBV7-6	TRBD1	TRBJ2-2	.
CASSGGQSRTQYF	TGTGCCAGCAGTGGGGGACAGTCCAGGACCCAGTACTTC	TRBV2	TRBD1	TRBJ2-5	.
CATADRTNQPQHF	TGTGCCACCGCGGACAGGACAAATCAGCCCCAGCATTTT	TRBV19	TRBD1	TRBJ1-5	.
CASRGTSGSWDTGELFF	TGTGCCAGCAGGGGGACTAGCGGGAGTTGGGACACCGGGGAGCTGTTTTTT	TRBV11-3	TRBD2	TRBJ2-2	.
CASGGASNQPQHF	TGCGCCAGCGGGGGGGCTAGCAATCAGCCCCAGCATTTT	TRBV10-2	.	TRBJ1-5	.
CASSVVAYEQYF	TGTGCCAGCAGCGTAGTAGCCTACGAGCAGTACTTC	TRBV9	.	TRBJ2-7	.
CASRERGKNNEQFF	TGTGCCAGTAGAGAGCGGGGGAAGAACAATGAGCAGTTCTTC	TRBV19	TRBD2	TRBJ2-1	.
CASSLIASEQFF	TGTGCCAGCAGCTTGATAGCCTCTGAGCAGTTCTTC	TRBV7-9	.	TRBJ2-1	.
CASSLAVNVREQYF	TGTGCCAGCAGTTTGGCAGTTAATGTGAGGGAGCAGTACTTC	TRBV27	.	TRBJ2-7	.
CASRLATEGSTNEKLFF	TGTGCCAGCAGACTAGCCACGGAAGGGTCCACTAATGAAAAACTGTTTTTT	TRBV7-9	.	TRBJ1-4	.
CASSYPAGLKGQPQHF	TGTGCCAGCAGTTACCCCGCCGGACTTAAGGGACAGCCCCAGCATTTT	TRBV6-6	.	TRBJ1-5	once
CASSMGALTDTQYF	TGTGCCAGTAGTATGGGAGCCCTCACAGATACGCAGTATTTT	TRBV19	.	TRBJ2-3	once
CASSIDRETQYF	TGTGCCAGTAGTATAGACCGGGAGACCCAGTACTTC	TRBV19	.	TRBJ2-5	once
CASSPRGRGTYEQYF	TGTGCCAGCTCACCACGTGGACGCGGGACCTACGAGCAGTACTTC	TRBV18	.	TRBJ2-7	few
CSSSSGGAEAFF	TGTTCCAGCAGCTCCGGGGGAGCTGAAGCTTTCTTT	TRBV7-9	.	TRBJ1-1	.
CASSFQDYQPQHF	TGTGCCAGCAGCTTCCAGGATTATCAGCCCCAGCATTTT	TRBV7-9	.	TRBJ1-5	.
CASSSWGPDEQYF	TGTGCCAGCAGCTCCTGGGGGCCCGACGAGCAGTACTTC	TRBV7-9	.	TRBJ2-7	few
CASSLAGADYEQYF	TGCGCCAGCAGCTTGGCAGGGGCGGACTACGAGCAGTACTTC	TRBV5-1	.	TRBJ2-7	.
CASSSSGAGTYLFTQQYF	TGCGCCAGCAGCTCATCCGGAGCGGGAACATACCTTTTTACGCAGCAGTACTTC	TRBV5-1	TRBD2	TRBJ2-7	.